This T cell receptor (beta chain) is from a study of HIV-infected patients and healthy controls. Study-level points and caveats: Compared with untreated HIV+ repertoires, healthy controls showed roughly threefold more distinct CDR3s and higher Shannon diversity. Mean usage of eight alpha and eight beta V genes differed significantly in HIV-infected patients versus controls.

Whole blood was used without fractionation, so all unsorted peripheral T cells were included. cDNA was made from around 0.45 ug RNA using alpha and beta constant primers. Separate chain-specific third strand synthesis with multiplexing indices produced the alpha and beta libraries. TCRdb analysed the 5' RACE reads with MiXCR anew, one entry per CDR3 protein. This table holds about 16,000 distinct CDR3 sequences, around 9.2% found once. V lost 5 bases, J lost 4 bases, and 7 bases stayed unmatched. The CDR3 has 13 residues. Germline lookup yields CDR1 DFQATT and CDR2 SNEGSKA (reference sequence). In this sample, this clonotype turned up many times. The antigen remains unidentified.

The source is an adult in good health. Sequenced: blood. The rearrangement uses TRBV20-1 and TRBJ1-1; TRBD1 agrees at 7 bases. In DNA form, the CDR3 reads TGCAGTGCTGACAGGGTAGGGAGCACTGAAGCTTTCTTT. Its translation is CSADRVGSTEAFF.